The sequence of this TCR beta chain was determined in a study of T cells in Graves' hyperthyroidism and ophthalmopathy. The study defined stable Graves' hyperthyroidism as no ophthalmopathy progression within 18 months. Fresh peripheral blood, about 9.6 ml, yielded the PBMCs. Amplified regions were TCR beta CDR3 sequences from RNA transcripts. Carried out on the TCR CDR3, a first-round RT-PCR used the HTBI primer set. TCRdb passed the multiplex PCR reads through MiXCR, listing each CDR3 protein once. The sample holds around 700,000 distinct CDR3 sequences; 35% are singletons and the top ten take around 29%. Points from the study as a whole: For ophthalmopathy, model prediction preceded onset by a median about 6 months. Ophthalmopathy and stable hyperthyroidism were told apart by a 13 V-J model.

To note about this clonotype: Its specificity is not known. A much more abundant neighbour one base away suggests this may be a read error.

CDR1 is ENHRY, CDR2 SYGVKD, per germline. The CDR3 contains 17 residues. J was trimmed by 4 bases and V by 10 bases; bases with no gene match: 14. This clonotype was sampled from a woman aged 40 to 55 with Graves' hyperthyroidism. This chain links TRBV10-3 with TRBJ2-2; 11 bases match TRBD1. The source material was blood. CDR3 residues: CATSRAGQGAGTGELFF. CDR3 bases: TGTGCCACCAGCCGAGCCGGACAGGGGGCCGGCACCGGGGAGCTGTTTTTT.